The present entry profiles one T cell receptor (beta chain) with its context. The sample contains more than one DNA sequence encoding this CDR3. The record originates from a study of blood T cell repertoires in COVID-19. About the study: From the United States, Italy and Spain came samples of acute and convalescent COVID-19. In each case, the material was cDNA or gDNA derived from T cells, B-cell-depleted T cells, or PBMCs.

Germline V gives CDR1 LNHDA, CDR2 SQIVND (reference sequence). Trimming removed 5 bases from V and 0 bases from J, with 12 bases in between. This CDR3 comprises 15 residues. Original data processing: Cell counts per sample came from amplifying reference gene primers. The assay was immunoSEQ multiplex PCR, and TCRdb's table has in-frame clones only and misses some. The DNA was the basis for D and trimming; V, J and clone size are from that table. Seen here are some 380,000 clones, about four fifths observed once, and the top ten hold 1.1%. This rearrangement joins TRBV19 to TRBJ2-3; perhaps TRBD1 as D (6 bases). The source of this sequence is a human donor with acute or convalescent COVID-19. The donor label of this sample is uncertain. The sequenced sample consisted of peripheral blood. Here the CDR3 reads CASSLRGPSTDTQYF. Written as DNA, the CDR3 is TGTGCCAGTAGTCTCAGGGGTCCCAGCACAGATACGCAGTATTTT.